These 25 T cell receptor beta chains were sequenced from one sample in a study of T cell repertoires in cytomegalovirus infection. Antigens of these TCRs are unknown. TCRdb passed the reads through MiXCR, listing each CDR3 protein once. The data hold approximately 50,000 distinct CDR3 sequences, with more than 15% observed a single time. Source: CD8+ T cells from cultured PBMCs, taken from culture after CMV antigen stimulation. Source of these receptors: a human donor in good health (CMV status not recorded). Some clones in this sample may be carry-over from other donors' samples.

The rearrangement joins TRBV7-2 to TRBJ2-1; 11 bases map to TRBD2. This CDR3 is 16 amino acids long. With V trimmed by 3 bases and J by 4 bases, 5 bases remained unmatched. The germline gives CDR1 SGHTA, CDR2 FQGNSA. CDR3 nucleotides: TGTGCCAGCAGCTTTGTAGCGGGAGGGGGTTACAATGAGCAGTTCTTC. This translates into CASSFVAGGGYNEQFF.

This clonotype has a handful of counts. The V and J genes are TRBV6-1 and TRBJ2-7; D remains ambiguous. The V gene lost 0 bases and the J gene lost 1 base, with 16 bases spanning the gap. The CDR3 length is 17 residues. The germline CDR1 and CDR2 sequences are MNHNS and SASEGT. CDR3 amino acids: CASSEASDRYQSYEQYF. The CDR3 DNA sequence: TGTGCCAGCAGTGAAGCATCCGACCGATATCAGTCCTACGAGCAGTACTTC.

Here the CDR3 reads CASSLYQTSADYGYTF. CDR3 bases: TGCGCCAGCAGCTTGTACCAGACATCGGCGGACTATGGCTACACCTTC. The chain carries TRBV5-1 and TRBJ1-2; the D is unclear. Germline V CDR1 and CDR2: SGHRS, YFSETQ. This CDR3 has 16 amino acids. V lost 1 base and J 3 bases, leaving 16 bases between the germline ends. Combining the CDR3 with reference TRBV5-1 and TRBJ1-2 gives the whole variable domain KAGVTQTPRYLIKTRGQQVTLSCSPISGHRSVSWYQQTPGQGLQFLFEYFSETQRNKGNFPGRFSGRQFSNSRSEMNVSTLELGDSALYLCASSLYQTSADYGYTFGSGTRLTVV.

The chain links TRBV7-8 to TRBJ1-5; D remains ambiguous. In germline, CDR1 is SGHVS, CDR2 FQNEAQ. Trimming took 5 bases from V and 6 from J, leaving 11 bases between them. The CDR3 extends over 13 amino acids. In DNA form, the CDR3 reads TGTGCCAGCAGCGAAAGTATCGGTCAGCCCCAGCATTTT. Its protein product is CASSESIGQPQHF.

The genes are TRBV7-6 and TRBJ1-1; TRBD1 might be the D (5 bases). CDR1 is SGHVS and CDR2 is FNYEAQ in the germline V gene. Trimming took off 7 bases at V and 5 bases at J, with 20 bases between the two ends. The CDR3 contains 15 residues. The CDR3 DNA reads TGTGCCAGCACCCCTCTTCGGGACGCACGAACTGAAGCTTTCTTT. Translation: CASTPLRDARTEAFF.

The sample holds many counts of this clonotype. The CDR3 DNA is TGTGCCAGCAGCTTGGGGACAGGGGCCTACGAGCAGTACTTC. It specifies CASSLGTGAYEQYF. The rearrangement uses TRBV7-9 and TRBJ2-7, with TRBD1 matching 10 bases. CDR1 is SEHNR and CDR2 is FQNEAQ in the germline V gene (reference sequence). The junction had 1 base not matched to a gene; V was cut back by 3 bases and J by 2 bases. CDR3 length: 14 residues.

This clonotype was detected only a few times. The chain combines TRBV7-6 with TRBJ2-3; TRBD2 aligns across 10 bases. Germline V gene sequence: CDR1 SGHVS, CDR2 FNYEAQ. J lost 3 bases, V lost 5 bases, and 11 bases had no gene match. This CDR3 has 17 amino acids. For the CDR3, the DNA is TGTGCCAGCAGCCCGATGGCTTTTAGCGGGAGGACAGATACGCAGTATTTT. Translating it yields CASSPMAFSGRTDTQYF.

This clonotype was observed once. This sequence joins TRBV6-5 and TRBJ2-6; D ambiguous. The V gene lost 7 bases and the J gene lost 0 bases, with 7 bases spanning the gap. CDR3 length equals 14 residues. Germline V lookup: CDR1 MNHEY, CDR2 SVGAGI. The CDR3 nucleotides are TGTGCCAGCACGGCGTTCTCTGGGGCCAACGTCCTGACTTTC. Residues: CASTAFSGANVLTF.

The chain has TRBV7-8 and TRBJ1-1, with 8 bases that match TRBD1. Germline loops: CDR1 SGHVS, CDR2 FQNEAQ. Losses at the gene ends were 1 base for V and 5 bases for J; bases not matched to a gene: 3. CDR3 length equals 14 residues. The CDR3, as DNA: TGTGCCAGCAGCTTAGATGACAGGGGAACTGAAGCTTTCTTT. Amino acids: CASSLDDRGTEAFF.

This clonotype was seen more than once but under ten times. This chain uses TRBV12-3 or TRBV12-4 with TRBJ2-1, with 7 bases aligning to TRBD2. This CDR3 has 12 amino acids. In DNA form, the CDR3 reads TGTGCTTTGGGGAGGGGCTACAATGAGCAGTTCTTC. This encodes CALGRGYNEQFF.

The chain uses TRBV28 and TRBJ2-7, with TRBD2 as a possible D gene (6 bases). This CDR3 comprises 10 residues. Germline V gene lookup returns CDR1 MDHEN and CDR2 SYDVKM. V lost 5 bases and J lost 7, with 6 bases in between. CDR3 nucleotide sequence: TGTGCCAGCAGTCGGGGGGAGCAGTACTTC. Amino acid sequence: CASSRGEQYF.

The chain carries TRBV7-8 and TRBJ2-7; tentative D call: TRBD1 (5 bases). This CDR3 spans 15 amino acids. CDR1 and CDR2 (germline): SGHVS, FQNEAQ. The V and J ends lost 0 bases and 3 bases respectively, with 12 bases between them. CDR3 sequence (DNA): TGTGCCAGCAGCTTAGCCCAAGCAGGGTACTACGAGCAGTACTTC. This sequence encodes CASSLAQAGYYEQYF.

This clonotype was found a few times. The V call is TRBV12-3 or TRBV12-4, the J call TRBJ1-2; D not certain. Trimming stripped 7 bases from V and 2 bases from J, with 23 bases between. The length of the CDR3 is 17 residues. In nucleotides, the CDR3 is TGTGCCAGCAATTCCCTCGGGTCGGGCCCAGTCAACTATGGCTACACCTTC. Its translation: CASNSLGSGPVNYGYTF.

The CDR3 is CASKADQETQYF. The CDR3, as DNA: TGTGCCAGCAAGGCAGATCAAGAGACCCAGTACTTC. V usage is TRBV7-9 and J usage is TRBJ2-5; D remains unclear. This CDR3 contains 12 residues. V was pared by 7 bases and J by 2 bases, with 8 bases between. The germline CDR1 and CDR2 sequences are SEHNR and FQNEAQ (reference sequence). Drawing the rest from reference TRBV7-9 and TRBJ2-5, the complete variable domain is DTGVSQNPRHKITKRGQNVTFRCDPISEHNRLYWYRQTLGQGPEFLTYFQNEAQLEKSRLLSDRFSAERPKGSFSTLEIQRTEQGDSAMYLCASKADQETQYFGPGTRLLVL.

This clonotype has ten or more counts. The chain uses TRBV24-1 and TRBJ2-1; 9 nucleotides align to TRBD2. From germline, CDR1 is KGHDR and CDR2 SFDVKD. V lost 3 bases to trimming and J lost 6 bases; unmatched junction nucleotides: 14. CDR3 length: 18 residues. The CDR3 protein is CATSDPGSPAGGSNEQFF. In DNA form, the CDR3 reads TGTGCCACCAGTGATCCCGGCTCGCCAGCGGGAGGCTCCAATGAGCAGTTCTTC.

Details on this clonotype: This could be a read error, since a much larger clone is one nucleotide away. The chain combines TRBV7-2 with TRBJ2-5, with D maybe TRBD1 (6 bases). This CDR3 comprises 15 residues. Per the germline V gene, CDR1 is SGHTA and CDR2 is FQGNSA. The CDR3 region is CACSIGATGFETQYF. The CDR3 DNA is TGTGCCTGCAGTATAGGGGCAACAGGGTTCGAGACCCAGTACTTC. The complete variable domain, with remaining parts taken from reference TRBV7-2 and TRBJ2-5, reads GAGVSQSPSNKVTEKGKDVELRCDPISGHTALYWYRQSLGQGLEFLIYFQGNSAPDKSGLPSDRFSAERTGGSVSTLTIQRTQQEDSAVYLCACSIGATGFETQYFGPGTRLLVL.

This sequence joins TRBV11-2 and TRBJ2-2; unclear D gene. CDR1 and CDR2 from the germline V gene are SGHAT and FQNNGV. V lost 3 bases and J lost 6, with 11 bases in between. The CDR3 runs 14 residues. This chain's CDR3 is CASSLGGRAGELFF. CDR3 in DNA: TGTGCCAGCAGCTTGGGTGGAAGAGCCGGGGAGCTGTTTTTT.

V and J are TRBV6-1 and TRBJ2-7, with D maybe TRBD1 (7 bases). The germline V gene encodes CDR1 MNHNS and CDR2 SASEGT. V gave up 3 bases and J gave up 3 bases, with 15 bases separating them. This CDR3 contains 15 residues. The CDR3 region is CASSDPPRGVYEQYF. CDR3 sequence (DNA): TGTGCCAGCAGTGATCCACCCAGGGGGGTCTACGAGCAGTACTTC.

The chain combines TRBV7-9 with TRBJ2-7; TRBD2 aligns across 10 bases. With V trimmed by 5 bases and J by 1 base, 5 bases remained unmatched. CDR3 length: 15 amino acids. Germline V gene lookup returns CDR1 SEHNR and CDR2 FQNEAQ (reference sequence). For the CDR3, the DNA is TGTGCCAGCAGCACCCGGACTAGCGGTTCCTACGAGCAGTACTTC. It is translated as CASSTRTSGSYEQYF. Based on the CDR3 plus reference TRBV7-9 and TRBJ2-7, the full variable domain is DTGVSQNPRHKITKRGQNVTFRCDPISEHNRLYWYRQTLGQGPEFLTYFQNEAQLEKSRLLSDRFSAERPKGSFSTLEIQRTEQGDSAMYLCASSTRTSGSYEQYFGPGTRLTVT.

J is TRBJ1-4 and V is TRBV12-3 or TRBV12-4; D is unresolved. Trimming left V 3 bases short and J 8 bases short, with 22 bases between. The length of the CDR3 is 17 residues. The CDR3 is CASSFARLGSAREKLFF. The CDR3 DNA follows: TGTGCCAGCAGTTTTGCACGTCTCGGTTCGGCAAGGGAAAAACTGTTTTTT.

The rearrangement joins TRBV4-1 to TRBJ2-5; D is unresolved. The CDR3 has 14 residues. Deletions cut 2 bases from V and 1 base from J, with 8 bases between. CDR1 and CDR2 from the germline V gene are MGHRA and YSYEKL. DNA for the CDR3: TGCGCCAGCAGCCAACTCCCGGCCCAAGAGACCCAGTACTTC. Translation: CASSQLPAQETQYF.

The chain is built from TRBV12-3 or TRBV12-4 and TRBJ2-1; 7 nucleotides align to TRBD2. V lost 2 bases, J lost 3 bases, and 1 base stayed unmatched. There are 14 residues in the CDR3. DNA of the CDR3: TGTGCCAGCAGTTTACTAGCGGTCTACAATGAGCAGTTCTTC. It translates to CASSLLAVYNEQFF.

J is TRBJ1-2 and V is TRBV7-6; 7 bases fit TRBD1. In germline, CDR1 is SGHVS, CDR2 FNYEAQ. V lost 4 bases to trimming and J lost 12 bases; unmatched junction nucleotides: 5. The CDR3 loop spans 11 amino acids. CDR3 sequence: CASSSDRIHTF. CDR3 coding DNA: TGTGCCAGCAGCTCGGACAGGATCCACACCTTC.

This chain links TRBV6-1 with TRBJ1-2; TRBD1 matches at 7 bases. CDR1 is MNHNS and CDR2 is SASEGT in the germline V gene. Losses at the gene ends were 8 bases for V and 5 bases for J; bases not matched to a gene: 8. The CDR3 extends over 13 amino acids. CDR3 loop: CASGDSFFYGYTF. The DNA of the CDR3 is TGTGCCAGCGGGGACAGTTTCTTTTATGGCTACACCTTC.

CDR3 sequence (DNA): TGTGCCAGCAGCTTACGGGGCGGGTGGAATAGCAATCAGCCCCAGCATTTT. The encoded protein is CASSLRGGWNSNQPQHF. J is TRBJ1-5 and V is TRBV7-6; D is perhaps TRBD1 (5 bases). CDR3 length: 17 residues. Per the germline V gene, CDR1 is SGHVS and CDR2 is FNYEAQ. The germline V and J ends were trimmed by 2 bases and 0 bases, with 14 bases remaining between them.